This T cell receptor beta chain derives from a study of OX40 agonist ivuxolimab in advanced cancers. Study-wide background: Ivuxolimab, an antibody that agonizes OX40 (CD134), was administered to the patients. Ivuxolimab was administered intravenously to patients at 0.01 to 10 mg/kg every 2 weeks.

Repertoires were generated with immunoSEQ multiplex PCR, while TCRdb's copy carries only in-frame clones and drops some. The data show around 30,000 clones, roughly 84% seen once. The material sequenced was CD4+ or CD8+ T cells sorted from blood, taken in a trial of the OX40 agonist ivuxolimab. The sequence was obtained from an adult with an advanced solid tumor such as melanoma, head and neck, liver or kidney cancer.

The CDR3, as DNA: TGTGCCAGCAGTTACTCGAGGCCCTCCGGCGGGGAGCTGTTTTTT. Its protein product is CASSYSRPSGGELFF. The genes are TRBV6-6 and TRBJ2-2; D remains unclear. V was clipped by 0 bases and J by 7 bases, with 12 bases between them. Germline loops: CDR1 MNHNY, CDR2 SVGAGI (reference sequence). The CDR3 consists of 15 residues.